This T cell receptor beta chain is from a study of blood T cell repertoires in COVID-19. Study context: COVID-19 samples collected from the United States, Italy and Spain covered acute and convalescent phases. PBMCs, B-cell-depleted T cells, or T cells were the source of the cDNA or gDNA that made up the material.

The CDR3 consists of 12 residues. The germline CDR1 and CDR2 sequences are KGHDR and SFDVKD. V was clipped by 9 bases and J by 5 bases; unmatched bases: 4. In the original analysis: Cell counts per sample came from amplifying reference gene primers. The table came from immunoSEQ multiplex PCR; TCRdb's copy has only in-frame clones and leaves some out. That table is the source of V, J and clone size, and D and trimming were worked out from the DNA. The data show fewer than 300,000 clones, approximately 87% seen once. Specimen: peripheral blood. This chain uses TRBV24-1 with TRBJ2-3; 7 nucleotides align to TRBD2. The receptor's source is a woman in her sixties or seventies with active or convalescent COVID-19. The CDR3 DNA reads as TGTGCCACCTCAGAGCGGGGAGATACGCAGTATTTT. Translation gives CATSERGDTQYF.